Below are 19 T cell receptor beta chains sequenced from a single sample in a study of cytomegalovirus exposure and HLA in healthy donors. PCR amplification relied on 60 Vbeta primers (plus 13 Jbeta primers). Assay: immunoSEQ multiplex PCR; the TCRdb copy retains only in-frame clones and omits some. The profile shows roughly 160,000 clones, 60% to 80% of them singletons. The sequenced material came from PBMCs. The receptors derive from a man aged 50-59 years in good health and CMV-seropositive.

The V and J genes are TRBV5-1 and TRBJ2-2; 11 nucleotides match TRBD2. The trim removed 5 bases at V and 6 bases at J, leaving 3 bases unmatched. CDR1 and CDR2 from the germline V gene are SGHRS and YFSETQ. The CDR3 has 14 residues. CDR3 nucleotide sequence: TGCGCCAGCAGTTTAGCGGGAGGGGCCGGGGAGCTGTTTTTT. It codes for CASSLAGGAGELFF.

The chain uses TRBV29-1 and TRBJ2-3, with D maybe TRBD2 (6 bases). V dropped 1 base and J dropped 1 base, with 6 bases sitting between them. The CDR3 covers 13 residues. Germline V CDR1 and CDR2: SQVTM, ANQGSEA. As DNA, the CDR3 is TGCAGCGTTGAAGTAGCGGGCACAGATACGCAGTATTTT. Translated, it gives CSVEVAGTDTQYF.

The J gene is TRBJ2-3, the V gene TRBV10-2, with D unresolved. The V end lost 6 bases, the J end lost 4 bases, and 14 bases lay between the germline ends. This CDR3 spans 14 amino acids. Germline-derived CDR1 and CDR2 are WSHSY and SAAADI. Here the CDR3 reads CASRIEPNADTQYF. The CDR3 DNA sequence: TGCGCCAGCAGAATAGAGCCCAACGCAGATACGCAGTATTTT.

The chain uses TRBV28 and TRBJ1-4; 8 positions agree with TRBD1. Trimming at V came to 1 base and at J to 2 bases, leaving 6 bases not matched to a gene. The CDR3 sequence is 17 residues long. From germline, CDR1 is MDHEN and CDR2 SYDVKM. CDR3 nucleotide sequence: TGTGCCAGCAGTTTATCGGGCAGGGGGCGGACTAATGAAAAACTGTTTTTT. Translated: CASSLSGRGRTNEKLFF.

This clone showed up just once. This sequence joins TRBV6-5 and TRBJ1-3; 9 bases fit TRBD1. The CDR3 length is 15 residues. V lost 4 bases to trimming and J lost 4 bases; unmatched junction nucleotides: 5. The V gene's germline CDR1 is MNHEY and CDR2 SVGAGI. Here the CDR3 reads CASSSPGTGGNTIYF. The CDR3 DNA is TGTGCCAGCAGTTCCCCCGGGACAGGGGGAAACACCATATATTTT.

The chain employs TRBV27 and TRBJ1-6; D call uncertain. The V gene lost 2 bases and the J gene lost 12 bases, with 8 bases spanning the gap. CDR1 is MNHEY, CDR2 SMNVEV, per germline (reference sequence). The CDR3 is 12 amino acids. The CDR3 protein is CASSLRYGPLHF. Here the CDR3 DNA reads TGTGCCAGCAGTTTACGGTACGGACCCCTCCACTTT.

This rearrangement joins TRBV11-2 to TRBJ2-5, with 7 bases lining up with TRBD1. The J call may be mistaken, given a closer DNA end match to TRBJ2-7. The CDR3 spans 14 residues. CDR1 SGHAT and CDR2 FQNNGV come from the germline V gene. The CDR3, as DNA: TGTGCCAGCAGCTTAGCCCGCAGGGGGAACGAGCAGTACTTC. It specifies CASSLARRGNEQYF.

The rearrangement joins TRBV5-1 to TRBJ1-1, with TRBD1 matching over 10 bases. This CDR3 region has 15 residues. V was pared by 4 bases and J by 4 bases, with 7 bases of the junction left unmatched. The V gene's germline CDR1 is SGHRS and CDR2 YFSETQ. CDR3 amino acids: CASSPRDRGGTEAFF. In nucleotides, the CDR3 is TGCGCCAGCAGCCCGCGGGACAGGGGTGGCACTGAAGCTTTCTTT.

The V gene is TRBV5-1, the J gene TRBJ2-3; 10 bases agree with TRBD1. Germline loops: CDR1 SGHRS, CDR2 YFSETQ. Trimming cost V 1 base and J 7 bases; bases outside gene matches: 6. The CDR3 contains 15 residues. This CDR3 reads CASSLPGTGENTQYF. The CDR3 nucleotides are TGCGCCAGCAGCTTGCCCGGGACAGGGGAAAATACGCAGTATTTT.

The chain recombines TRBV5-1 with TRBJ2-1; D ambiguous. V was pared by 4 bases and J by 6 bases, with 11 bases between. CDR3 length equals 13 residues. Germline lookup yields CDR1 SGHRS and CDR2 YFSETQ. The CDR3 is CASSPLLSNEQFF. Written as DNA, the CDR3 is TGCGCCAGCAGCCCCCTACTAAGCAATGAGCAGTTCTTC.

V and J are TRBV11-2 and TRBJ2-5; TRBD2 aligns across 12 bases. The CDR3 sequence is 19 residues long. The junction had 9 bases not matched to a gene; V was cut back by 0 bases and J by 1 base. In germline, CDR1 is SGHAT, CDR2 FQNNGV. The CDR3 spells CASSLDATSGGPFQETQYF. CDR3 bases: TGTGCCAGCAGCTTAGATGCTACTAGCGGGGGGCCGTTCCAAGAGACCCAGTACTTC.

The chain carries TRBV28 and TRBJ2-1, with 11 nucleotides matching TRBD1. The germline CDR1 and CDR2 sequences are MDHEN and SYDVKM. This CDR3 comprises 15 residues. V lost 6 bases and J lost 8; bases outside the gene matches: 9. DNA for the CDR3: TGTGCCAGCAGACCCGGGACAGGGGGTTGGGATGAGCAGTTCTTC. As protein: CASRPGTGGWDEQFF.

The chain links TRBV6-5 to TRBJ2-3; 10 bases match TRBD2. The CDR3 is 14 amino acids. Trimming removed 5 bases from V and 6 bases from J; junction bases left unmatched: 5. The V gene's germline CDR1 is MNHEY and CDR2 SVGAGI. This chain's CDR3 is CASSPLAGFDTQYF. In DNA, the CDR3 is TGTGCCAGCAGTCCACTAGCGGGGTTTGATACGCAGTATTTT.

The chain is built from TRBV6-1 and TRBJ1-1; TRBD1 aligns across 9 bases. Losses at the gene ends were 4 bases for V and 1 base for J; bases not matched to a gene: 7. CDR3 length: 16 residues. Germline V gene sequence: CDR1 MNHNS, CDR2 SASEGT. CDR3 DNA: TGTGCCAGCAGTGCTCACAGGGGGCTGAGGAACACTGAAGCTTTCTTT. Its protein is CASSAHRGLRNTEAFF.

The DNA for the CDR3 is TGTGCCAGCAGCTTAAGGGAACAGGGAATGCGGAATGAGCAGTTCTTC. Its translation is CASSLREQGMRNEQFF. The V and J genes are TRBV7-7 and TRBJ2-1, with TRBD1 as a possible D gene (6 bases). Looked up from germline, CDR1 is SSHAT and CDR2 is FNYEAQ (reference sequence). This CDR3 spans 16 amino acids. Deletions cut 2 bases from V and 7 bases from J, with 18 bases between.

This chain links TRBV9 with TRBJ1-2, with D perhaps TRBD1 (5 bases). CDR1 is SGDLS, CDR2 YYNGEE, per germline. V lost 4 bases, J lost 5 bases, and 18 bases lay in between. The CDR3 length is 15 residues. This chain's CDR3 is CASSRGHRENYGYTF. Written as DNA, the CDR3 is TGTGCCAGCAGCCGAGGACACCGAGAAAATTATGGCTACACCTTC.

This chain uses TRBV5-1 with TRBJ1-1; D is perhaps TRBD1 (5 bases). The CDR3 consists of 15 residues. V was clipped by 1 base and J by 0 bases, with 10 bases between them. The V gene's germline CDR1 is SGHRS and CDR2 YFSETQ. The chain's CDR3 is CASSLLAGMNTEAFF. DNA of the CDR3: TGCGCCAGCAGCTTGTTAGCAGGGATGAACACTGAAGCTTTCTTT.

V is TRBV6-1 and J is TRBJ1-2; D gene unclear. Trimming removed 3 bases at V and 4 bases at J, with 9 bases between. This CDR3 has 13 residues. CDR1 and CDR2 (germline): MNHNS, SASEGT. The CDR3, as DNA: TGTGCCAGCAGTGATACGGTGTTCTATGGCTACACCTTC. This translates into CASSDTVFYGYTF.

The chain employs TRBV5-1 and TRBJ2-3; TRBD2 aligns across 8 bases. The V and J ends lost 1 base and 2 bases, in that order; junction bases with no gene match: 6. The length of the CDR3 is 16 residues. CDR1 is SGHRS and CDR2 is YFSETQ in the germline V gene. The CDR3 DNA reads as TGCGCCAGCAGCTTGAACCTAGCGGGCCTCACAGATACGCAGTATTTT. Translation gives CASSLNLAGLTDTQYF.